A selection of T cell receptor beta chains follows, all from one sample in a study of blood T cells in healthy people across ages. From the 5' RACE reads, TCRdb called clonotypes with MiXCR, one entry per CDR3 protein. The sample has hundreds of thousands of distinct CDR3 sequences; under 65% are singletons. The specimen was blood. Receptors originate from a man in his 60s in good health. CDR3s include the opening cysteine and the closing phenylalanine or tryptophan. The D gene is left open where the match is weak. Size is stated for part of the rows, as once, few or many counts, or as a class when the clone is expanded.

CDR3 protein: CASSPVAGLREQETQYF
CDR3 DNA: TGTGCCAGCAGTCCTGTGGCTGGGTTGCGGGAGCAAGAGACCCAGTACTTC
D gene: TRBD2
V gene: TRBV12-3/TRBV12-4
clone size: few
J gene: TRBJ2-5

CDR3 protein: CASSLADRGSSEQYF
CDR3 DNA: TGTGCCAGCAGCTTAGCTGACAGGGGTTCTTCCGAGCAGTACTTC
D gene: TRBD1
V gene: TRBV7-9
clone size: NA
J gene: TRBJ2-7

CDR3 protein: CASSFGPGTDTQYF
CDR3 DNA: TGTGCCAGCAGCTTTGGTCCCGGCACAGATACGCAGTATTTT
D gene: NA
V gene: TRBV7-8
clone size: NA
J gene: TRBJ2-3

CDR3 protein: CASSQGGANSYEQYF
CDR3 DNA: TGTGCCAGCAGCCAGGGGGGGGCGAACTCCTACGAGCAGTACTTC
D gene: NA
V gene: TRBV7-2
clone size: few
J gene: TRBJ2-7

CDR3 protein: CASSEGHGEWNEQFF
CDR3 DNA: TGTGCCAGCAGCGAGGGACACGGGGAGTGGAATGAGCAGTTCTTC
D gene: NA
V gene: TRBV7-9
clone size: NA
J gene: TRBJ2-1

CDR3 protein: CASSEAWTALEYF
CDR3 DNA: TGTGCCAGCAGTGAAGCGTGGACAGCCCTCGAGTACTTC
D gene: NA
V gene: TRBV2
clone size: NA
J gene: TRBJ2-5

CDR3 protein: CASSGRTEVWGYTF
CDR3 DNA: TGTGCCAGCAGCGGCAGGACGGAAGTTTGGGGCTACACCTTC
D gene: NA
V gene: TRBV21-1
clone size: few
J gene: TRBJ1-2

CDR3 protein: CASQTGGSGQPQHF
CDR3 DNA: TGTGCCAGCCAAACAGGGGGCTCGGGGCAGCCCCAGCATTTT
D gene: TRBD1
V gene: TRBV6-1
clone size: once
J gene: TRBJ1-5

CDR3 protein: CASSWGDRSYEQYF
CDR3 DNA: TGCGCCAGCAGCTGGGGGGACAGGTCCTACGAGCAGTACTTC
D gene: TRBD1
V gene: TRBV5-1
clone size: NA
J gene: TRBJ2-7

CDR3 protein: CASSSQGGESYEQYF
CDR3 DNA: TGTGCCAGCAGCTCACAGGGGGGCGAGAGCTACGAGCAGTACTTC
D gene: TRBD1
V gene: TRBV7-9
clone size: NA
J gene: TRBJ2-7

CDR3 protein: CASSPSDGRSYNEQFF
CDR3 DNA: TGTGCCAGCAGCCCTTCGGACGGACGCTCCTACAATGAGCAGTTCTTC
D gene: NA
V gene: TRBV9
clone size: few
J gene: TRBJ2-1

CDR3 protein: CASSGGTGGRQYF
CDR3 DNA: TGCGCCAGCAGCGGGGGGACAGGCGGTCGGCAGTACTTC
D gene: TRBD1
V gene: TRBV5-1
clone size: NA
J gene: TRBJ2-5

CDR3 protein: CSARAWETQYF
CDR3 DNA: TGCAGTGCTAGGGCCTGGGAGACCCAGTACTTC
D gene: NA
V gene: TRBV20-1
clone size: many
J gene: TRBJ2-5

CDR3 protein: CSASGGAPNEQFF
CDR3 DNA: TGCAGTGCTAGCGGGGGGGCCCCCAATGAGCAGTTCTTC
D gene: TRBD2
V gene: TRBV20-1
clone size: NA
J gene: TRBJ2-1

CDR3 protein: CASSPPGTSGPWGGEQYF
CDR3 DNA: TGTGCCAGCTCACCACCTGGGACTAGCGGGCCTTGGGGGGGCGAGCAGTACTTC
D gene: TRBD2
V gene: TRBV18
clone size: NA
J gene: TRBJ2-7

CDR3 protein: CASSRAGGGNQPQHF
CDR3 DNA: TGTGCCAGCAGCCGAGCAGGGGGAGGCAATCAGCCCCAGCATTTT
D gene: TRBD1
V gene: TRBV3-1
clone size: NA
J gene: TRBJ1-5

CDR3 protein: CASRARQDATYEQYF
CDR3 DNA: TGTGCCAGCAGGGCCCGACAGGACGCCACCTACGAGCAGTACTTC
D gene: NA
V gene: TRBV6-5
clone size: NA
J gene: TRBJ2-7

CDR3 protein: CASRINQAGGTDTQYF
CDR3 DNA: TGTGCCAGCAGAATAAACCAAGCGGGGGGCACAGATACGCAGTATTTT
D gene: TRBD2
V gene: TRBV6-5
clone size: NA
J gene: TRBJ2-3

CDR3 protein: CASSLRDSSYNEQFF
CDR3 DNA: TGTGCCAGCAGTTTAAGGGACAGCTCCTACAATGAGCAGTTCTTC
D gene: TRBD1
V gene: TRBV12-3/TRBV12-4
clone size: NA
J gene: TRBJ2-1

CDR3 protein: CATSTRGARVETQYF
CDR3 DNA: TGTGCCACCAGCACTCGGGGGGCCAGGGTTGAGACCCAGTACTTC
D gene: NA
V gene: TRBV15
clone size: NA
J gene: TRBJ2-5

CDR3 protein: CASSVGTGGFYGYTF
CDR3 DNA: TGTGCCAGCAGTGTCGGGACAGGGGGTTTCTATGGCTACACCTTC
D gene: TRBD1
V gene: TRBV25-1
clone size: few
J gene: TRBJ1-2

CDR3 protein: CASSNSGTGANEQFF
CDR3 DNA: TGCGCCAGCAGCAACTCCGGGACAGGGGCGAATGAGCAGTTCTTC
D gene: TRBD1
V gene: TRBV4-1
clone size: few
J gene: TRBJ2-1

CDR3 protein: CSASLLGQVNYGYTF
CDR3 DNA: TGCAGTGCTAGTCTCTTAGGACAGGTTAACTATGGCTACACCTTC
D gene: TRBD1
V gene: TRBV20-1
clone size: NA
J gene: TRBJ1-2

CDR3 protein: CASSPGTGGHEQFF
CDR3 DNA: TGCGCCAGCAGCCCGGGGACAGGGGGCCATGAGCAGTTCTTC
D gene: TRBD1
V gene: TRBV5-1
clone size: once
J gene: TRBJ2-1

CDR3 protein: CASSLVPSDGQETQYF
CDR3 DNA: TGCGCCAGCAGCTTGGTCCCTAGCGACGGCCAAGAGACCCAGTACTTC
D gene: NA
V gene: TRBV5-1
clone size: many
J gene: TRBJ2-5

CDR3 protein: CSAPGGGNYEQYF
CDR3 DNA: TGCAGTGCTCCCGGGGGGGGCAACTACGAGCAGTACTTC
D gene: TRBD2
V gene: TRBV20-1
clone size: NA
J gene: TRBJ2-7